This TCR beta chain was identified in a study of control samples from healthy donors and cancer patients. This CDR3 is 14 amino acids long. V shed 4 bases and J shed 4 bases, with 11 bases lying between them. Germline CDR1 LNHDA, CDR2 SQIVND (reference sequence). TCRdb's copy holds only in-frame clones and misses some; the assay was immunoSEQ multiplex PCR. The repertoire holds 52,000 or so clones, with approximately 94% as singletons. Material for sequencing was blood. The rearrangement joins TRBV19 to TRBJ1-5; no definite D call. This clonotype originated in a young man in good health. The CDR3 loop is CASSKGEGNQPQHF. The DNA for the CDR3 is TGTGCCAGTAGTAAGGGAGAGGGAAATCAGCCCCAGCATTTT.